These 27 T cell receptor beta chains were all obtained from the same sample, sequenced in a study of a mutant IDH1 vaccine in newly diagnosed glioma. Only in-frame clones appear in the TCRdb table, and some are missing; sequencing was by immunoSEQ multiplex PCR. The repertoire includes about 33,000 clones, about four fifths of them detected once, and approximately 3% sits in the top ten. This sample's time point: week 35, safety follow-up. One vaccine dose held 300 ug of mutant IDH1 20-mer peptide and came with topical imiquimod. Antigens for these TCRs are unknown. Sequenced here: PBMCs, sampled from a glioma patient whose treatment included an IDH1 peptide vaccine. These receptors were taken from a man aged 35 to 55 with glioma. Some clones in this sample may be carry-over from other donors' samples.

V gene TRBV4-3 combines with J gene TRBJ1-1, with D perhaps matching TRBD1 (5 bases). Looked up from germline, CDR1 is LGHNA and CDR2 is YSLEER. There are 14 residues in the CDR3. The ends were cut back, 1 base at V and 7 bases at J, with 13 bases in the middle. The CDR3 coding sequence is TGCGCCAGCAGCCAAGGTCGGGGGAAGGGTGAAGCTTTCTTT. Encoded protein: CASSQGRGKGEAFF.

This chain uses TRBV11-3 with TRBJ1-5; 7 positions agree with TRBD1. CDR1 is SGHNT and CDR2 is YENEEA in the germline V gene. The CDR3 extends over 20 amino acids. V trimming: 1 base; J trimming: 0 bases; junction bases outside the gene matches: 15. The CDR3: CASSLVPGTVKPYSNQPQHF. The CDR3 DNA reads as TGTGCCAGCAGCTTAGTACCCGGGACAGTCAAGCCTTATAGCAATCAGCCCCAGCATTTT.

CDR3 protein: CASSFILSEQYF. The CDR3 nucleotides read TGTGCCAGCAGCTTCATACTCAGCGAGCAGTACTTC. The V gene is TRBV5-5, the J gene TRBJ2-7; D remains unclear. Per germline, CDR1 SGHKS and CDR2 YYEKEE (reference sequence). V shed 2 bases and J shed 6 bases, with 9 bases lying between them. The CDR3 sequence is 12 residues long. Variable domain in full (rest from reference TRBV5-5 and TRBJ2-7): DAGVTQSPTHLIKTRGQQVTLRCSPISGHKSVSWYQQVLGQGPQFIFQYYEKEERGRGNFPDRFSARQFPNYSSELNVNALLLGDSALYLCASSFILSEQYFGPGTRLTVT.

This clone came up once. The chain uses TRBV7-2 and TRBJ1-5, with 12 bases aligning to TRBD1. The CDR3 has 17 amino acids. The trim removed 0 bases at V and 6 bases at J, leaving 6 bases unmatched. From germline, CDR1 is SGHTA and CDR2 FQGNSA. The CDR3 loop reads CASSLAAGTGGSQPQHF. Here the CDR3 DNA reads TGTGCCAGCAGCTTAGCGGCCGGGACAGGGGGCTCTCAGCCCCAGCATTTT.

The chain recombines TRBV10-2 with TRBJ1-5, with unresolved D. Germline V gene lookup returns CDR1 WSHSY and CDR2 SAAADI. The CDR3 contains 13 residues. V lost 4 bases, J lost 4 bases, and 8 bases lay in between. CDR3 amino acids: CASSAGTNQPQHF. The CDR3 nucleotides are TGCGCCAGCAGTGCAGGTACTAATCAGCCCCAGCATTTT.

V usage is TRBV19 and J usage is TRBJ1-1; D is ambiguous. Germline-derived CDR1 and CDR2 are LNHDA and SQIVND (reference sequence). The CDR3 is 15 amino acids. Trimming removed 6 bases at V and 10 bases at J, with 24 bases between. The DNA of the CDR3 is TGTGCCAGTAGGACACCTGGGATCTTGCGGGGTAGAGCTTTCTTT. Amino acids: CASRTPGILRGRAFF.

This clone was seen more than once but under ten times. This rearrangement joins TRBV6-5 to TRBJ1-1; no definite D call. The CDR3 covers 15 residues. V lost 0 bases to trimming and J lost 2 bases, with 10 bases between them. Germline V gene data show CDR1 as MNHEY and CDR2 as SVGAGI. CDR3 residues: CASSYSSSANTEAFF. The CDR3 DNA reads as TGTGCCAGCAGTTACTCGTCGTCAGCCAACACTGAAGCTTTCTTT.

The chain recombines TRBV5-6 with TRBJ2-5; maybe TRBD2 (7 bases). The length of the CDR3 is 15 residues. Germline V gives CDR1 SGHDT, CDR2 YYEEEE. Trimming stripped 3 bases from V and 3 bases from J, with 15 bases between. CDR3 amino acids: CASSWGRGLEETQYF. The CDR3 DNA is TGTGCCAGCAGCTGGGGGCGGGGGCTAGAAGAGACCCAGTACTTC.

The V gene is TRBV6-1, the J gene TRBJ2-7, with D perhaps given as TRBD1 or TRBD2 (6 bases each). The CDR3 covers 15 residues. The germline gives CDR1 MNHNS, CDR2 SASEGT. V gave up 3 bases and J gave up 3 bases, with 15 bases separating them. This CDR3 is CASSEFWGAFYEQYF. The CDR3 nucleotides are TGTGCCAGCAGTGAGTTTTGGGGGGCCTTCTACGAGCAGTACTTC.

This chain uses TRBV18 with TRBJ2-7, with TRBD2 as a possible D gene (5 bases). Trimming removed 2 bases at V and 5 bases at J, with 10 bases between. The CDR3 has 13 amino acids. Germline V gene data show CDR1 as KGHSH and CDR2 as LQKENI. CDR3 bases: TGTGCCAGCTCACCAGACGGGAACCACGAGCAGTACTTC. Translation gives CASSPDGNHEQYF.

V gene TRBV7-2 combines with J gene TRBJ1-5, with D perhaps TRBD1 (6 bases). The CDR3 extends over 15 amino acids. Germline CDR1 and CDR2: SGHTA and FQGNSA. Trimming took off 7 bases at V and 1 base at J, with 14 bases between the two ends. The CDR3 bases are TGTGCCAGCACCCAGTCCGGGACAAGCAATCAGCCCCAGCATTTT. This gives the protein CASTQSGTSNQPQHF.

This clone appeared a single time. One end of the junction fails to match germline, which may point to a read error. The rearrangement links TRBV4-2 to TRBJ1-1; the match to TRBD1 covers 10 bases. Germline lookup yields CDR1 LGHNA and CDR2 YNFKEQ. This CDR3 spans 16 amino acids. CDR3 sequence: CASSQGDRGLKTEAFF. The CDR3 DNA reads as TGTGCCAGCAGCCAAGGGGACAGGGGTTTGAAGACTGAAGCTTTCTTT.

This clone has only a few counts. This rearrangement joins TRBV15 to TRBJ1-5; 8 positions match TRBD1. Germline values: CDR1 LNHNV, CDR2 YYDKDF (reference sequence). After removal of 8 bases from V and 6 bases from J, the junction contained 9 bases not matched to a gene. The CDR3 is made up of 14 amino acids. In nucleotides, the CDR3 is TGTGCCACCTGTGACAGGGGCCGATGTCAGCCCCAGCATTTT. This encodes CATCDRGRCQPQHF.

The genes are TRBV6-5 and TRBJ2-5, with D perhaps TRBD2 (6 bases). The V end was cut by 8 bases, the J end by 5 bases, with 15 bases between. The CDR3 contains 13 residues. The germline V gene encodes CDR1 MNHEY and CDR2 SVGAGI. Written as DNA, the CDR3 is TGTGCCAGCCGAGGGGCGGGACTGGAGACCCAGTACTTC. It specifies CASRGAGLETQYF.

The V gene is TRBV10-3, the J gene TRBJ2-1; D is ambiguous. V was shortened by 5 bases and J by 4 bases, with 18 bases between the two germline ends. This CDR3 is built from 16 residues. CDR1 is ENHRY, CDR2 SYGVKD, per germline. The CDR3, as DNA: TGTGCCATCAGTCCCCTAGTCGAACTTAGATACAATGAGCAGTTCTTC. Its protein product is CAISPLVELRYNEQFF.

This chain connects TRBV7-8 to TRBJ2-5; D possibly corresponds to TRBD2 (7 bases). Germline V gene data show CDR1 as SGHVS and CDR2 as FQNEAQ. This CDR3 has 16 residues. V lost 3 bases and J lost 2, with 16 bases in between. The CDR3: CASSFDRGGFQETQYF. DNA of the CDR3: TGTGCCAGCAGCTTCGATAGGGGGGGGTTTCAAGAGACCCAGTACTTC. Full variable domain (rest looked up from reference TRBV7-8 and TRBJ2-5): GAGVSQSPRYKVAKRGQDVALRCDPISGHVSLFWYQQALGQGPEFLTYFQNEAQLDKSGLPSDRFFAERPEGSVSTLKIQRTQQEDSAVYLCASSFDRGGFQETQYFGPGTRLLVL.

The genes are TRBV30 and TRBJ1-1, with a weak D call TRBD1 (5 bases). CDR1 GTSNPN and CDR2 SVGIG come from the germline V gene (reference sequence). The CDR3 consists of 11 residues. Trimming took off 1 base at V and 9 bases at J, with 9 bases between the two ends. CDR3: CAWSEGRQAFF. DNA for the CDR3: TGTGCCTGGAGTGAGGGACGGCAAGCTTTCTTT.

The rearrangement joins TRBV30 to TRBJ2-5, with a tentative D call TRBD2 (6 bases). V dropped 0 bases and J dropped 7 bases, with 12 bases sitting between them. This CDR3 has 13 amino acids. Germline V lookup: CDR1 GTSNPN, CDR2 SVGIG (reference sequence). The CDR3, as DNA: TGTGCCTGGAGTGTAAGGCAGGGAGGGACCCAGTACTTC. As protein: CAWSVRQGGTQYF.

The chain recombines TRBV2 with TRBJ1-6; possibly TRBD1 for D (6 bases). CDR1 and CDR2 from the germline V gene are SNHLY and FYNNEI. Trimming removed 5 bases at V and 7 bases at J, with 9 bases between. The CDR3 extends over 13 amino acids. Here the CDR3 reads CASSRGPNSPLHF. CDR3 nucleotide sequence: TGTGCCAGCAGTCGGGGGCCCAATTCACCCCTCCACTTT. The whole variable domain, filled in from reference TRBV2 and TRBJ1-6, reads EPEVTQTPSHQVTQMGQEVILRCVPISNHLYFYWYRQILGQKVEFLVSFYNNEISEKSEIFDDQFSVERPDGSNFTLKIRSTKLEDSAMYFCASSRGPNSPLHFGNGTRLTVT.

The chain links TRBV6-6 to TRBJ1-4; D is perhaps TRBD1 (5 bases). Germline CDR1 reads MNHNY; CDR2 reads SVGAGI (reference sequence). V gave up 0 bases and J gave up 4 bases, with 12 bases separating them. This CDR3 has 16 amino acids. The CDR3 is CASSYSTGGDNEKLFF. As DNA, the CDR3 is TGTGCCAGCAGTTACTCCACCGGGGGGGATAATGAAAAACTGTTTTTT.

The chain has TRBV13 and TRBJ2-7; 7 nucleotides agree with TRBD2. The germline gives CDR1 PRHDT, CDR2 FYEKMQ (reference sequence). The CDR3 is made up of 14 amino acids. Unmatched junction bases numbered 10, after V lost 6 bases and J lost 5 bases. Here the CDR3 reads CASRFRVAGDEQYF. The CDR3 bases are TGTGCCAGCAGGTTTAGGGTTGCGGGGGACGAGCAGTACTTC.

The chain links TRBV5-1 to TRBJ1-6, with a possible D match to TRBD1 (5 bases). The V gene's germline CDR1 is SGHRS and CDR2 YFSETQ. The CDR3 sequence is 14 residues long. Trimming stripped 4 bases from V and 4 bases from J, with 9 bases between. The CDR3 DNA follows: TGCGCCAGCAGCCCGGGACCTTATAATTCACCCCTCCACTTT. Protein: CASSPGPYNSPLHF. Full variable domain (missing parts from reference TRBV5-1 and TRBJ1-6): KAGVTQTPRYLIKTRGQQVTLSCSPISGHRSVSWYQQTPGQGLQFLFEYFSETQRNKGNFPGRFSGRQFSNSRSEMNVSTLELGDSALYLCASSPGPYNSPLHFGNGTRLTVT.

This clone came up a few times. This sequence joins TRBV29-1 and TRBJ2-2; TRBD2 aligns across 8 bases. This CDR3 region has 13 residues. The germline gives CDR1 SQVTM, CDR2 ANQGSEA. V was pared by 4 bases and J by 3 bases, with 1 base of the junction left unmatched. The CDR3 is CSVVGGDTGELFF. CDR3 nucleotide sequence: TGCAGCGTTGTCGGGGGGGACACCGGGGAGCTGTTTTTT.

This clone was seen a handful of times. The same CDR3 also results from other DNA sequences found in this sample. The V and J genes are TRBV20-1 and TRBJ2-7; D gene uncertain. CDR1 is DFQATT, CDR2 SNEGSKA, per germline (reference sequence). V shed 2 bases and J shed 2 bases, with 4 bases lying between them. CDR3 size: 11 residues. The CDR3 region is CSARTTYEQYF. Here the CDR3 DNA reads TGCAGTGCTAGAACAACCTACGAGCAGTACTTC.

The chain is built from TRBV9 and TRBJ1-4; 7 bases match TRBD1. CDR1 is SGDLS, CDR2 YYNGEE, per germline. The CDR3 extends over 15 amino acids. The ends lost 0 bases at V and 7 bases at J; junction bases unmatched: 6. This CDR3 reads CASSVEAGGVEKLFF. As DNA, the CDR3 is TGTGCCAGCAGCGTAGAGGCAGGGGGGGTTGAAAAACTGTTTTTT.

A few counts support this clone. The chain links TRBV10-3 to TRBJ1-1, with unresolved D. Germline V gene sequence: CDR1 ENHRY, CDR2 SYGVKD. The germline V and J ends were trimmed by 7 bases and 7 bases, with 10 bases remaining between them. The CDR3 spans 11 residues. The CDR3 protein is CAIMSGYEAFF. The CDR3, as DNA: TGTGCCATCATGAGTGGTTATGAAGCTTTCTTT.

CDR3 protein: CASSEAKTGPDEQYF. The CDR3 DNA is TGTGCCAGCAGTGAAGCGAAGACAGGGCCGGACGAGCAGTACTTC. The chain employs TRBV6-1 and TRBJ2-7; TRBD1 matches 7 bases. This CDR3 has 15 residues. The trim removed 0 bases at V and 5 bases at J, leaving 7 bases unmatched. The V gene's germline CDR1 is MNHNS and CDR2 SASEGT.